This TCR beta chain was profiled in a study of blood T cell repertoires in COVID-19. The wider study: Acute and convalescent COVID-19 samples came from the United States, Italy and Spain. From T cells, B-cell-depleted T cells, or PBMCs came the material, which was cDNA or gDNA.

The data were produced by immunoSEQ multiplex PCR, yet TCRdb's version contains in-frame clones alone and is incomplete. The sample has roughly 190,000 clones, approximately 80% seen once; the top ten hold roughly 9.6%. The sample holds many counts of this clone. This CDR3 has 17 residues. The V segment lost 2 bases and the J segment 3 bases; nucleotides outside the gene matches: 5. Germline CDR1 reads SGHTA; CDR2 reads FQGTGA. The TCR comes from a woman between 40 and 50 years old with COVID-19, enrolled during active disease. This chain uses TRBV7-3 with TRBJ2-2; 11 bases are shared with TRBD2. Sequences were obtained from peripheral blood. The CDR3 sequence: CASSLVLAGAHTGELFF. In DNA, the CDR3 is TGTGCCAGCAGCTTAGTACTAGCGGGGGCGCACACCGGGGAGCTGTTTTTT.